This T cell receptor (beta chain) emerged from a study of T-cell reconstitution after alpha-beta-depleted transplantation in children. The study, taken as a whole, reports: The study traced high day-60 TCRbeta diversity in some patients to surviving recipient T cells and thymic progenitors. As was reported, about two months after transplant, alpha-beta T cells came from several hundred expanded graft clones. Newly produced T cells mostly accounted for T-cell counts and diversity one year post-transplant.

As it was prepared, the TCRbeta library received unique molecular identifiers. TCRdb re-called the PCR reads through MiXCR, storing one row per CDR3 protein. The sample has some 310,000 distinct CDR3 sequences, around 25% seen once. For this clonotype: Its specificity is unknown.

This receptor was taken from a male patient younger than 18 who had a stem cell transplant for acute lymphoblastic leukemia, so the T cells may come from the graft donor. Here the sequenced sample was PBMCs, mostly from graft donor cells, taken 180 days after TCRalphabeta/CD19-depleted stem cell transplant.

The CDR3 DNA is TGTGCCACCAGCAGAGATGCGTATAGGGGCACCGGGGAGCTGTTTTTT. Protein: CATSRDAYRGTGELFF. The chain uses TRBV15 and TRBJ2-2, with D possibly being TRBD1 (5 bases). Germline V gene data show CDR1 as LNHNV and CDR2 as YYDKDF (reference sequence). Trimming shortened V by 0 bases and J by 4 bases, and 12 bases separated the two germline ends. The CDR3 runs 16 residues. Looking up the rest from reference TRBV15 and TRBJ2-2 gives the full variable domain: DAMVIQNPRYQVTQFGKPVTLSCSQTLNHNVMYWYQQKSSQAPKLLFHYYDKDFNNEADTPDNFQSRRPNTSFCFLDIRSPGLGDTAMYLCATSRDAYRGTGELFFGEGSRLTVL.